The clone carrying this TCR beta chain was seen just once. Antigen: not known. V lost 6 bases to trimming and J lost 0 bases; unmatched junction nucleotides: 0. From germline, CDR1 is LNHDA and CDR2 SQIVND (reference sequence). The CDR3 consists of 15 residues. Sequencing was performed with immunoSEQ multiplex PCR; in TCRdb, only in-frame clones are kept and a portion is missing. The data contain some 120,000 clones, 75% to 90% of them singletons. The source of the sample is a study of T cell responses to AZD1222 COVID-19 vaccine. Study-wide points: Spike-specific TCR depth and breadth grew after two AZD1222 doses.

The receptor was derived from an adult in good health. The sequenced sample was peripheral blood, obtained on day 0 of AZD1222 vaccination. The chain has TRBV19 and TRBJ2-2; 11 nucleotides line up with TRBD2. The DNA for the CDR3 is TGTGCCAGTAGACTAGCGGGGGCGAACACCGGGGAGCTGTTTTTT. Its protein is CASRLAGANTGELFF.